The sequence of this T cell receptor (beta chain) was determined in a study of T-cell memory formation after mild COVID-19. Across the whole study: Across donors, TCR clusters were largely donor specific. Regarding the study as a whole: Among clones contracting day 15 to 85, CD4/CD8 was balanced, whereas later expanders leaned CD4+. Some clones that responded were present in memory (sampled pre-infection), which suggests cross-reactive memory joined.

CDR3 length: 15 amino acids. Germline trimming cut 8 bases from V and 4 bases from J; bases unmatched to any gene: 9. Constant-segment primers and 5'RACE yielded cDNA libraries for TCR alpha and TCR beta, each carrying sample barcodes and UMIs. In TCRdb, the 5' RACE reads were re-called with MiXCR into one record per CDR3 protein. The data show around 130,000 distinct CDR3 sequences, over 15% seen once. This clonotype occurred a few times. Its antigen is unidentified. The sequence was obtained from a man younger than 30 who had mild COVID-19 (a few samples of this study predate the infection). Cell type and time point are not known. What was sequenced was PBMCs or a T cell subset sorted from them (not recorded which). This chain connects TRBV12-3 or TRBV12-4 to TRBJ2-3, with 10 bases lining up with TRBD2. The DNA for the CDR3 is TGTGCCAGCCTTTGGGGCAGCGGGGGGGCAGATACGCAGTATTTT. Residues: CASLWGSGGADTQYF.